These 21 T cell receptor beta chains were all obtained from the same sample, sequenced in a study of regulatory T cells in long-lasting Graves disease. Described time point: newly diagnosed GD, antithyroid drugs for less than 3 months. From RNA extracted from PBMCs, the TCR library was made. Arm-PCR of CDR3 regions and iRepertoire HTBI primers were used to build TCR beta libraries. MiXCR, applied by TCRdb to the multiplex PCR reads, yields one record per CDR3 protein. In the table there are about 470,000 distinct CDR3 sequences, under 15% of which are singletons. The sample was also reused in another study, on T cells in Graves' hyperthyroidism and ophthalmopathy.

The specimen was peripheral blood mononuclear cells (PBMCs), collected at new diagnosis, from a patient treated with antithyroid drugs. These receptor sequences come from a woman aged 25-40 years with Graves disease.

This clonotype was seen ten or more times. The chain joins TRBV30 to TRBJ2-7; 8 bases match TRBD1. This CDR3 has 13 amino acids. Germline trimming cut 3 bases from V and 7 bases from J; bases unmatched to any gene: 8. Germline CDR1 is GTSNPN and CDR2 is SVGIG (reference sequence). The CDR3 is CAWSRDRGAEQYF. CDR3 in DNA: TGTGCCTGGAGCCGAGACAGGGGTGCGGAGCAGTACTTC.

The chain uses TRBV20-1 and TRBJ1-1; unclear D gene. The CDR3 loop spans 15 amino acids. V was clipped by 1 base and J by 2 bases, with 14 bases between them. Per the germline V gene, CDR1 is DFQATT and CDR2 is SNEGSKA (reference sequence). CDR3 coding DNA: TGCAGTGCTAGAGTATGGCACGAACCTAACACTGAAGCTTTCTTT. It translates to CSARVWHEPNTEAFF.

In this sample, this clonotype turned up many times. The chain combines TRBV7-8 with TRBJ2-1, with D tentatively TRBD1 (5 bases). The CDR3 sequence is 15 residues long. V lost 1 base and J 4 bases, leaving 11 bases between the germline ends. Looked up from germline, CDR1 is SGHVS and CDR2 is FQNEAQ. CDR3: CASSLGQPIYNEQFF. The CDR3 region has the DNA TGTGCCAGCAGCTTAGGACAGCCCATATACAATGAGCAGTTCTTC.

In its sample, this clonotype was seen many times. The J gene is TRBJ1-2, the V gene TRBV27; D is unclear. This CDR3 comprises 13 residues. CDR1 and CDR2 (germline): MNHEY, SMNVEV (reference sequence). Trimming took off 1 base at V and 4 bases at J, with 7 bases between the two ends. CDR3 region: CASSLYGPYGYTF. The CDR3 region has the DNA TGTGCCAGCAGTTTATACGGTCCCTATGGCTACACCTTC.

This clonotype was observed at least ten times. The CDR3, as DNA: TGTGCCAGCGGAGCGGAACTCTCTGGGGCCAACGTCCTGACTTTC. Encoded protein: CASGAELSGANVLTF. The chain joins TRBV2 to TRBJ2-6, with D tentatively TRBD2 (5 bases). Germline assignment: CDR1 SNHLY and CDR2 FYNNEI. V was cut by 8 bases and J by 0 bases, with 11 bases left in between. The CDR3 is 15 amino acids.

This clonotype was seen repeatedly, ten times or more. This sequence joins TRBV5-6 and TRBJ1-5; D may be TRBD1 (6 bases). Germline V gene sequence: CDR1 SGHDT, CDR2 YYEEEE. Trimming cost V 0 bases and J 3 bases, with 7 bases left between them. The CDR3 contains 14 residues. CDR3: CASSLGQDNQPQHF. The CDR3, as DNA: TGTGCCAGCAGCTTGGGACAGGACAATCAGCCCCAGCATTTT.

This clonotype was detected many times. The chain has TRBV10-1 and TRBJ2-3; TRBD2 matches at 8 bases. The CDR3 is made up of 15 amino acids. Germline V CDR1 and CDR2: WNHNN, SYGVQD (reference sequence). The V segment lost 7 bases and the J segment 4 bases; nucleotides outside the gene matches: 10. CDR3 sequence reads: CASTDGPGGPDTQYF. As DNA, the CDR3 is TGCGCCAGCACCGACGGGCCGGGAGGGCCAGATACGCAGTATTTT.

This clonotype was counted between two and nine times. The chain joins TRBV5-6 to TRBJ2-2; TRBD1 might be the D (5 bases). V was pared by 2 bases and J by 6 bases, with 8 bases between. Germline V gene data show CDR1 as SGHDT and CDR2 as YYEEEE. The CDR3 extends over 13 amino acids. CDR3 sequence: CASSLTGPGELFF. The CDR3 bases are TGTGCCAGCAGCTTAACAGGCCCCGGGGAGCTGTTTTTT.

This rearrangement joins TRBV24-1 to TRBJ1-4; the D gene is possibly TRBD1 (6 bases). There are 15 residues in the CDR3. The V gene lost 2 bases and the J gene lost 7 bases, with 13 bases spanning the gap. The germline V gene encodes CDR1 KGHDR and CDR2 SFDVKD. The CDR3 DNA reads as TGTGCCACCAGTGATTCCAGGGGTGTATCTGAAAAACTGTTTTTT. This encodes CATSDSRGVSEKLFF.

This clonotype occurred a few times. V is TRBV27 and J is TRBJ1-2; D not resolved. Trimming took off 6 bases at V and 3 bases at J, with 17 bases between the two ends. The germline V gene encodes CDR1 MNHEY and CDR2 SMNVEV (reference sequence). This CDR3 has 15 amino acids. The CDR3 protein is CASRLRGGSDYGYTF. The CDR3 nucleotides read TGTGCCAGCAGATTAAGAGGCGGATCGGACTATGGCTACACCTTC.

This chain links TRBV15 with TRBJ2-7; D is unresolved. Germline lookup yields CDR1 LNHNV and CDR2 YYDKDF (reference sequence). Trimming removed 0 bases from V and 7 bases from J, with 7 bases in between. This CDR3 region has 12 residues. CDR3 in DNA: TGTGCCACCAGCAGAGAGCAAGGGGAGCAGTACTTC. Protein sequence: CATSREQGEQYF.

In this sample, this clonotype turned up a few times. The V call is TRBV18, the J call TRBJ1-3, with a tentative D call TRBD1 (5 bases). V lost 6 bases to trimming and J lost 2 bases, with 11 bases between them. The germline gives CDR1 KGHSH, CDR2 LQKENI. The CDR3 spans 14 residues. This chain's CDR3 is CASSSGSAGNTIYF. The DNA of the CDR3 is TGTGCCAGCTCTTCAGGGTCGGCTGGAAACACCATATATTTT.

This clonotype was seen only a few times. This chain uses TRBV5-1 with TRBJ2-3; D perhaps matches TRBD1 (6 bases). The CDR3 has 16 residues. The germline CDR1 and CDR2 sequences are SGHRS and YFSETQ. With 4 bases removed from V and 0 bases from J, the gap between germline ends came to 15 bases. As DNA, the CDR3 is TGCGCCAGCAGCCAGGGGACGGCCGGGAGCACAGATACGCAGTATTTT. It encodes CASSQGTAGSTDTQYF.

The genes are TRBV19 and TRBJ1-5; D perhaps matches TRBD1 (5 bases). The CDR3 extends over 17 amino acids. Germline V lookup: CDR1 LNHDA, CDR2 SQIVND (reference sequence). V dropped 0 bases and J dropped 0 bases, with 12 bases sitting between them. CDR3 sequence (DNA): TGTGCCAGTAGTATAGATGGGGGAACAGCTAGCAATCAGCCCCAGCATTTT. Protein: CASSIDGGTASNQPQHF.

Ten or more counts support this clonotype. The rearrangement links TRBV12-3 or TRBV12-4 to TRBJ1-4; D gene unclear. The CDR3 runs to 13 residues. Deletions cut 5 bases from V and 8 bases from J, with 12 bases between. DNA of the CDR3: TGTGCCAGCAGTCTATATTTCGGCGAAAAACTGTTTTTT. It is translated as CASSLYFGEKLFF.

The table lists this clonotype with many counts. The chain recombines TRBV12-3 or TRBV12-4 with TRBJ1-4; a weak D match, TRBD1 (5 bases). The CDR3 runs 15 residues. Trimming took 4 bases from V and 14 from J, leaving 23 bases between them. The CDR3 DNA reads as TGTGCCAGCAGTTCGCGGGACGCTCGGAATGGTGGGCTGTTTTTT. It specifies CASSSRDARNGGLFF.

This clonotype appeared many times. The chain has TRBV29-1 and TRBJ2-5, with TRBD2 identical over 13 bases. V lost 2 bases to trimming and J lost 5 bases; unmatched junction nucleotides: 5. From germline, CDR1 is SQVTM and CDR2 ANQGSEA. The CDR3 length is 15 residues. The CDR3 region is CSVERGTSGTETQYF. The CDR3 region has the DNA TGCAGCGTTGAAAGGGGGACTAGCGGGACCGAGACCCAGTACTTC.

This clonotype was counted at least ten times. The chain links TRBV12-3 or TRBV12-4 to TRBJ2-5; D unclear. Deletions cut 5 bases from V and 5 bases from J, with 6 bases between. The CDR3 extends over 11 amino acids. The CDR3 loop is CASSISETQYF. CDR3 nucleotides: TGTGCCAGCAGTATATCGGAGACCCAGTACTTC.

This clonotype has at least ten counts. The V call is TRBV30, the J call TRBJ2-5; D call uncertain. The V and J ends lost 0 bases and 5 bases respectively, with 13 bases between them. Germline V lookup: CDR1 GTSNPN, CDR2 SVGIG (reference sequence). This CDR3 contains 14 residues. CDR3 DNA: TGTGCCTGGAGTGTAGGGCAGTCCCTCGAGACCCAGTACTTC. The encoded protein is CAWSVGQSLETQYF.

There are a few counts of this clonotype. V and J are TRBV12-3 or TRBV12-4 and TRBJ2-3; 8 nucleotides match TRBD2. The CDR3 is 16 amino acids. With V trimmed by 3 bases and J by 4 bases, 9 bases remained unmatched. This CDR3 reads CASSLPGLGMADTQYF. The CDR3 DNA follows: TGTGCCAGCAGTTTGCCGGGACTAGGGATGGCAGATACGCAGTATTTT.

The CDR3 coding sequence is TGTGCCAGTCCGTCGGGGAAAACCTCCCAAGAGACCCAGTACTTC. It encodes CASPSGKTSQETQYF. The rearrangement joins TRBV2 to TRBJ2-5, with a possible D match to TRBD2 (5 bases). Germline loops: CDR1 SNHLY, CDR2 FYNNEI. This CDR3 has 15 amino acids. The V and J ends lost 9 bases and 1 base respectively, with 18 bases between them.